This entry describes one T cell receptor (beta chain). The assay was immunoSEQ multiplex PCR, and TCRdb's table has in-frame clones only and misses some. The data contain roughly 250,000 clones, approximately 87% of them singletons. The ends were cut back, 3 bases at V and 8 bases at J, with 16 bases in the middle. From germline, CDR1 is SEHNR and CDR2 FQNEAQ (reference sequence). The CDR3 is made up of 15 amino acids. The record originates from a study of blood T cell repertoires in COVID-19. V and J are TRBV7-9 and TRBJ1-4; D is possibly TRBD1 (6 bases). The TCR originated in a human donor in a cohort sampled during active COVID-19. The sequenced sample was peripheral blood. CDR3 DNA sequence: TGTGCCAGCAGCTTCTTCAGGGGAAATGCCGAAAAACTGTTTTTT. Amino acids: CASSFFRGNAEKLFF.